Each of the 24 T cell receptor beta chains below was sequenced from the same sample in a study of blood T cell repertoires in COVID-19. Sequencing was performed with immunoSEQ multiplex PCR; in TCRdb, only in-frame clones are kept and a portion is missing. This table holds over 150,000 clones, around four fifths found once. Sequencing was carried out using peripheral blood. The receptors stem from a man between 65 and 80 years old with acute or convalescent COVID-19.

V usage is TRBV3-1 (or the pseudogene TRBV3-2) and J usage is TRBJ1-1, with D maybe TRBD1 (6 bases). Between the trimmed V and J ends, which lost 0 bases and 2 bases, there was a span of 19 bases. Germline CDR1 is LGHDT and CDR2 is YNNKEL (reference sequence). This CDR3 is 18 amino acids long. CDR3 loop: CASSQEIRPQGTNTEAFF. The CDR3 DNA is TGTGCCAGCAGCCAAGAGATTAGGCCACAGGGAACTAACACTGAAGCTTTCTTT.

As DNA, the CDR3 is TGTGCCACCCGACAGGATAGTACTGGAAACACCATATATTTT. Protein product: CATRQDSTGNTIYF. The J gene is TRBJ1-3, the V gene TRBV7-9, with TRBD1 as a possible D gene (6 bases). V was trimmed by 10 bases and J by 2 bases, leaving 15 bases between them. CDR1 is SEHNR and CDR2 is FQNEAQ in the germline V gene (reference sequence). This CDR3 comprises 14 residues. The entire variable domain, with the rest obtained from reference TRBV7-9 and TRBJ1-3, is as follows: DTGVSQNPRHKITKRGQNVTFRCDPISEHNRLYWYRQTLGQGPEFLTYFQNEAQLEKSRLLSDRFSAERPKGSFSTLEIQRTEQGDSAMYLCATRQDSTGNTIYFGEGSWLTVV.

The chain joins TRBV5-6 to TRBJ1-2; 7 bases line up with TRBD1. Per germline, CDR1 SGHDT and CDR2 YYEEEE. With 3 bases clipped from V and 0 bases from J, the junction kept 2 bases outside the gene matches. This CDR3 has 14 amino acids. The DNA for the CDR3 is TGTGCCAGCAGCTCCGGGACAGCTAACTATGGCTACACCTTC. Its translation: CASSSGTANYGYTF.

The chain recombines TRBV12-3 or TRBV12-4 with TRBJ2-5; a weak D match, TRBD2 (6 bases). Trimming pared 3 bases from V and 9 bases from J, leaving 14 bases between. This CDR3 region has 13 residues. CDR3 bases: TGTGCCAGCAGTTTCGGGGGTTTTGGTGCCCAGTACTTC. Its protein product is CASSFGGFGAQYF.

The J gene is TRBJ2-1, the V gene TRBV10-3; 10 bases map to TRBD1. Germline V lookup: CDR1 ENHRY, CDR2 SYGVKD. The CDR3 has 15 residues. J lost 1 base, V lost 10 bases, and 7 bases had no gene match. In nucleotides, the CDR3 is TGTGCCACCGGACAGGGACAGGGGTCCTACAATGAGCAGTTCTTC. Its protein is CATGQGQGSYNEQFF.

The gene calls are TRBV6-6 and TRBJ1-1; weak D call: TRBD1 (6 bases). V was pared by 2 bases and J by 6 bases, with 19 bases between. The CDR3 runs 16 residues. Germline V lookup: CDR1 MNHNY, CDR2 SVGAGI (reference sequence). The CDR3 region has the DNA TGTGCCAGCAGTTACCCATCCAGGGCCAGGGGCGCTGAAGCTTTCTTT. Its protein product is CASSYPSRARGAEAFF.

The CDR3 here is CASSGGGTDRDEQFF. The CDR3 DNA is TGTGCCAGCAGTGGAGGCGGGACAGATAGGGATGAGCAGTTCTTC. V usage is TRBV2 and J usage is TRBJ2-1, with D possibly TRBD1 on 7 matching bases. V was clipped by 4 bases and J by 8 bases, with 18 bases between them. This CDR3 is built from 15 residues. CDR1 and CDR2 from the germline V gene are SNHLY and FYNNEI.

CDR3 bases: TGTGCCAGCAGTGACACGGGACACATCTCTGGGGCCAACGTCCTGACTTTC. Translated: CASSDTGHISGANVLTF. The rearrangement joins TRBV6-1 to TRBJ2-6; TRBD1 might be the D (6 bases). The V gene's germline CDR1 is MNHNS and CDR2 SASEGT. The CDR3 loop spans 17 amino acids. V was clipped by 3 bases and J by 0 bases, with 12 bases between them.

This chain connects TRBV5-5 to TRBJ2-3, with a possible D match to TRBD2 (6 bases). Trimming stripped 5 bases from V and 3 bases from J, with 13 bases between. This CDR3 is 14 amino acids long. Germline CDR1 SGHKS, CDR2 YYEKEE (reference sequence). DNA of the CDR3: TGTGCCAGCAGTAGTAGCGGAGGTACAGATACGCAGTATTTT. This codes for CASSSSGGTDTQYF.

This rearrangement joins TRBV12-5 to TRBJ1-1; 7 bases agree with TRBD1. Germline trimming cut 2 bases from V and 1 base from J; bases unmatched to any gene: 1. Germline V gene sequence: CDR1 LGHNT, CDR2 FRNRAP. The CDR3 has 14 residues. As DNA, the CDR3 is TGTGCTAGTGGTTTGAACAGGGGGAACACTGAAGCTTTCTTT. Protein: CASGLNRGNTEAFF.

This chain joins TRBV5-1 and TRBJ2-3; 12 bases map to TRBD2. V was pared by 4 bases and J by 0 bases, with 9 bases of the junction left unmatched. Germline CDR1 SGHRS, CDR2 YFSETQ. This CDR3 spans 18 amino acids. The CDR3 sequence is CASSPKTLAGGSTDTQYF. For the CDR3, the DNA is TGCGCCAGCAGCCCAAAAACCCTAGCGGGGGGGAGCACAGATACGCAGTATTTT.

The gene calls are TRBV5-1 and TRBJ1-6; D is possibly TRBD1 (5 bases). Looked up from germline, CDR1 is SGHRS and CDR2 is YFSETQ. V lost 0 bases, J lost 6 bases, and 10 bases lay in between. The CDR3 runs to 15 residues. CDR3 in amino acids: CASSLGPGFNSPLHF. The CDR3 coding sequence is TGCGCCAGCAGCTTGGGGCCAGGGTTTAATTCACCCCTCCACTTT.

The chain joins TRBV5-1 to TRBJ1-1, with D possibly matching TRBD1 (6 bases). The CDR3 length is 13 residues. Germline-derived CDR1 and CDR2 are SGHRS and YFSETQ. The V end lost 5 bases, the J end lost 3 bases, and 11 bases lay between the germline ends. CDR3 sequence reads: CASSRGAHTEAFF. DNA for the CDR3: TGCGCCAGCAGTCGGGGGGCGCACACTGAAGCTTTCTTT.

The CDR3 DNA is TGTGCCAGCAGCGTAGGAGAGGCCTACTCCTACAATGAGCAGTTCTTC. Protein product: CASSVGEAYSYNEQFF. V usage is TRBV9 and J usage is TRBJ2-1, with unresolved D. Germline values: CDR1 SGDLS, CDR2 YYNGEE. Trimming pared 0 bases from V and 0 bases from J, leaving 10 bases between. CDR3 length equals 16 residues.

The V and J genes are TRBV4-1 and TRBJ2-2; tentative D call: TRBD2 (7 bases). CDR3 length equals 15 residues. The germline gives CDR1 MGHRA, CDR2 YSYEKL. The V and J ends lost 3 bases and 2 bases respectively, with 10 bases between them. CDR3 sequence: CASSQAGANTGELFF. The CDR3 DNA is TGCGCCAGCAGCCAGGCGGGGGCCAACACCGGGGAGCTGTTTTTT.

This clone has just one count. Here the CDR3 DNA reads TGTGCCAGCAGCAACCATGGGTCAGGGCAAGAGACCCAGTACTTC. Amino acids: CASSNHGSGQETQYF. The gene calls are TRBV25-1 and TRBJ2-5; D perhaps matches TRBD1 (5 bases). Germline assignment: CDR1 MGHDK and CDR2 SYGVNS. CDR3 length equals 15 residues. V shed 6 bases and J shed 2 bases, with 16 bases lying between them.

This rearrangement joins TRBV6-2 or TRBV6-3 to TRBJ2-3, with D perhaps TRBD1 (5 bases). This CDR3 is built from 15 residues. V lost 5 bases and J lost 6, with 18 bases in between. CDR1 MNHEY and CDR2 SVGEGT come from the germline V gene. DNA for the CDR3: TGTGCCAGCAGTCCCGATATAGTAGCAGGGGATACGCAGTATTTT. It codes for CASSPDIVAGDTQYF.

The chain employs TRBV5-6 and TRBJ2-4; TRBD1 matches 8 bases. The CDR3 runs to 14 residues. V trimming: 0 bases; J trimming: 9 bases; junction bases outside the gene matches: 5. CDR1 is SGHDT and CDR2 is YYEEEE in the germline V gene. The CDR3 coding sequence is TGTGCCAGCAGCTTGGTGGACAGGGACAGCATTCAGTACTTC. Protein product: CASSLVDRDSIQYF.

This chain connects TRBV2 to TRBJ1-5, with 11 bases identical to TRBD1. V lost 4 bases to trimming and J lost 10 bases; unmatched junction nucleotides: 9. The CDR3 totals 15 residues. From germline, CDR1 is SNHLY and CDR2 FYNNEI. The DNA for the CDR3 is TGTGCCAGCAGTGCCCAGGGGACAGGGGGTCGACCCCAGCATTTT. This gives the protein CASSAQGTGGRPQHF.

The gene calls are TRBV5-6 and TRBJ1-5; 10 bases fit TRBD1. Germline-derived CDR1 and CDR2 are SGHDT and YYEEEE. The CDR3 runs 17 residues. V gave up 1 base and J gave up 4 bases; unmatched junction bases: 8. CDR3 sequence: CASSLNDRGLGNQPQHF. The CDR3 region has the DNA TGTGCCAGCAGCTTGAATGACAGGGGGCTGGGGAATCAGCCCCAGCATTTT.

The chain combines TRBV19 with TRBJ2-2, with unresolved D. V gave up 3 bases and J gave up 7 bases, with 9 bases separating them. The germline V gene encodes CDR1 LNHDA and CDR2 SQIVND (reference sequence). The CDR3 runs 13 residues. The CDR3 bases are TGTGCCAGTAGTATCTCGTCAGTCGGGGAGCTGTTTTTT. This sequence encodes CASSISSVGELFF.

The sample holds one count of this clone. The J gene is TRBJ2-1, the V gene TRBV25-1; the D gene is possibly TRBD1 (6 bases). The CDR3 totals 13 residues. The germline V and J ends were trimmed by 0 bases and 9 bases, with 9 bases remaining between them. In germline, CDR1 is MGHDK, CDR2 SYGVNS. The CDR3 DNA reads TGTGCCAGCAGTGAATATGGGACACCTGAGCAGTTCTTC. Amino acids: CASSEYGTPEQFF.

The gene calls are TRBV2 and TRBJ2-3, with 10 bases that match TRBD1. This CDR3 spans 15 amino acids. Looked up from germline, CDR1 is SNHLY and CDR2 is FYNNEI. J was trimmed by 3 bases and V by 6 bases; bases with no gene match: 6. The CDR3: CASSVDRGRTDTQYF. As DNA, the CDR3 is TGTGCCAGCAGCGTGGACAGGGGGAGGACAGATACGCAGTATTTT.

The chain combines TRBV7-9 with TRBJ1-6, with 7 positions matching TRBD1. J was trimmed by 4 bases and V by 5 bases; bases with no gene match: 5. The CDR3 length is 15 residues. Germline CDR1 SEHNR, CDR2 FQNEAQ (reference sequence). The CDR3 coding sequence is TGTGCCAGCAGCCGGGACAGAACTTATAATTCACCCCTCCACTTT. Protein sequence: CASSRDRTYNSPLHF.